The sequence of this T cell receptor beta chain was determined in a study of T cells in Graves' hyperthyroidism and ophthalmopathy. Amplification of TCR beta CDR3 regions used RNA as the template. TCR CDR3 regions were first amplified by RT-PCR with HTBI primers. MiXCR, run by TCRdb on the multiplex PCR reads, gives a single entry per CDR3 protein. The table records about 770,000 distinct CDR3 sequences, roughly a sixth of them present only once. Extraction of PBMCs used roughly 9.4 ml of fresh peripheral blood. CDR3 length: 14 residues. Trimming removed 1 base from V and 2 bases from J, with 8 bases in between.

V and J are TRBV12-3 or TRBV12-4 and TRBJ2-5; D is unclear. Sequenced sample: blood. This TCR was sampled from a woman aged 45-65 years with Graves' hyperthyroidism that later progressed to Graves' ophthalmopathy. The CDR3 spells CASSLGVQQETQYF. In nucleotides, the CDR3 is TGTGCCAGCAGTTTAGGGGTTCAACAAGAGACCCAGTACTTC.